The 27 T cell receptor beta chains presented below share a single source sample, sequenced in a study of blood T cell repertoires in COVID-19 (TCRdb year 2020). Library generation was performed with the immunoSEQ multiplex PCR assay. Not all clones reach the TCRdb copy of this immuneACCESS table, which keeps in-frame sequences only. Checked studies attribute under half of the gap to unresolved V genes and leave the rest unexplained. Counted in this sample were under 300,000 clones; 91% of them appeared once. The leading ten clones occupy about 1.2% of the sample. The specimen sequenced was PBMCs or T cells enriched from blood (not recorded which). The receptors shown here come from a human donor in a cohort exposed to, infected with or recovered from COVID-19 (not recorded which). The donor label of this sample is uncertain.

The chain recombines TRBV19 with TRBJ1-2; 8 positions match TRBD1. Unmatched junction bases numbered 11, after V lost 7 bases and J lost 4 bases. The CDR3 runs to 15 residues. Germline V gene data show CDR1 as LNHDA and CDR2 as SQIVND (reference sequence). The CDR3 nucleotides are TGTGCCAGTACCCAGGGGGCAGGGAGGATCTATGGCTACACCTTC. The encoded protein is CASTQGAGRIYGYTF. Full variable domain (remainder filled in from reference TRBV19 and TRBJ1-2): DGGITQSPKYLFRKEGQNVTLSCEQNLNHDAMYWYRQDPGQGLRLIYYSQIVNDFQKGDIAEGYSVSREKKESFPLTVTSAQKNPTAFYLCASTQGAGRIYGYTFGSGTRLTVV.

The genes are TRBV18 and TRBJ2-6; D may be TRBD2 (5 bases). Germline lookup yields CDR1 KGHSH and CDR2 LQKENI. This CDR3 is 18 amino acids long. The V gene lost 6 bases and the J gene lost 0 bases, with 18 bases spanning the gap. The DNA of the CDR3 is TGTGCCAGCTCGGGAGTGCGACCTTATGACTCTGGGGCCAACGTCCTGACTTTC. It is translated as CASSGVRPYDSGANVLTF.

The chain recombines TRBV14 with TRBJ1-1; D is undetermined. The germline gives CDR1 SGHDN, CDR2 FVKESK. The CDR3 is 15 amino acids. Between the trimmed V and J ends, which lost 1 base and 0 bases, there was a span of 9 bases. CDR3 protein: CASSQVAGVNTEAFF. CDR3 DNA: TGTGCCAGCAGCCAAGTCGCAGGCGTGAACACTGAAGCTTTCTTT.

The CDR3 nucleotides read TGCGCCAGCAGCCCCCATTCCCGACTGGACAGCCACGAGCAGTACTTC. Protein product: CASSPHSRLDSHEQYF. V is TRBV5-1 and J is TRBJ2-7, with D perhaps matching TRBD1 (6 bases). V shed 4 bases and J shed 5 bases, with 22 bases lying between them. Per germline, CDR1 SGHRS and CDR2 YFSETQ. The CDR3 is 16 residues long.

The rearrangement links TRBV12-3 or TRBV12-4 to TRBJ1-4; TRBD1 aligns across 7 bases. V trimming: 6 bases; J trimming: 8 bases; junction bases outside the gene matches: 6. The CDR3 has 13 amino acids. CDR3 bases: TGTGCCAGCAGGGAGGGGGCCGGGGAAAAACTGTTTTTT. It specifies CASREGAGEKLFF.

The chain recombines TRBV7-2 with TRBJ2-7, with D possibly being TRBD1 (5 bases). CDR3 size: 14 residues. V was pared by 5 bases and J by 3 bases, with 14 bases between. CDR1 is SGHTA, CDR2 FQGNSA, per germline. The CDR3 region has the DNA TGTGCCAGCAGCCCAGGCCAGGGAAACTACGAGCAGTACTTC. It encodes CASSPGQGNYEQYF. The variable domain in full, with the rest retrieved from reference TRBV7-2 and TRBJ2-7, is GAGVSQSPSNKVTEKGKDVELRCDPISGHTALYWYRQSLGQGLEFLIYFQGNSAPDKSGLPSDRFSAERTGGSVSTLTIQRTQQEDSAVYLCASSPGQGNYEQYFGPGTRLTVT.

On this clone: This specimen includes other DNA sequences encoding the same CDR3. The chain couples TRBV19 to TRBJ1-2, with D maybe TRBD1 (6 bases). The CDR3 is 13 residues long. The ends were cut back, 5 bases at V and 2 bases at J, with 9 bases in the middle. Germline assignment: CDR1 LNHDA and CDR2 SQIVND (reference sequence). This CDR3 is CASSPGQNYGYTF. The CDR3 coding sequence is TGTGCCAGTAGTCCCGGACAGAACTATGGCTACACCTTC.

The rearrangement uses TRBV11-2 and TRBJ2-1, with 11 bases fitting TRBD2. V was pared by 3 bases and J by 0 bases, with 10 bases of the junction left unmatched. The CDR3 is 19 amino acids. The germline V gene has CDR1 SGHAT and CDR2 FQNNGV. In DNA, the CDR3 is TGTGCCAGCAGCTTTTTGAGGACTAGCGGGTCCCACTCCTACAATGAGCAGTTCTTC. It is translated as CASSFLRTSGSHSYNEQFF.

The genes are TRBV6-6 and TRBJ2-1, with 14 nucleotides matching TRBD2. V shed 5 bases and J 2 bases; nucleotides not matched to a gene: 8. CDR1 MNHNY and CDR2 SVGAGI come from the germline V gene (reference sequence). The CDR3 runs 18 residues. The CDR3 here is CASSPSGTSGGTYNEQFF. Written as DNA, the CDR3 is TGTGCCAGCAGTCCTTCCGGGACTAGCGGGGGCACCTACAATGAGCAGTTCTTC.

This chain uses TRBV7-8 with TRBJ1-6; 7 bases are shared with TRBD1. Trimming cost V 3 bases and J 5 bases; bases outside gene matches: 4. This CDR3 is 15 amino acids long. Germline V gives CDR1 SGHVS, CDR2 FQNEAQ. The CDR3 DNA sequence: TGTGCCAGCAGCTTCCGGGACAGTGATAATTCACCCCTCCACTTT. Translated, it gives CASSFRDSDNSPLHF.

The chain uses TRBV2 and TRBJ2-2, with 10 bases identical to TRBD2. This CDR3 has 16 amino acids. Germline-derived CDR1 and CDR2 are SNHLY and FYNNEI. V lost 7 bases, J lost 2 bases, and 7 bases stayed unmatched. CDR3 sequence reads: CASKSSGGLNTGELFF. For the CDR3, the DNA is TGTGCCAGCAAATCTAGCGGGGGACTAAACACCGGGGAGCTGTTTTTT.

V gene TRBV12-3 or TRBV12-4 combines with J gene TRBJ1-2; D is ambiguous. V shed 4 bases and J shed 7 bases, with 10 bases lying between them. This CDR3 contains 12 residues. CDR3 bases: TGTGCCAGCAGTTCCGGACTGGCTGGCTACACCTTC. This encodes CASSSGLAGYTF.

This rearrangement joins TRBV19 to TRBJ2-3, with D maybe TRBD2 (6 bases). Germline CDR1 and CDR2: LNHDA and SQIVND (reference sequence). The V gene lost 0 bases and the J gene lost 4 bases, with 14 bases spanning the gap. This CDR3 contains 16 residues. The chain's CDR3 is CASSIEGGTGADTQYF. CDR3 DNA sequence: TGTGCCAGTAGTATAGAGGGCGGGACGGGGGCAGATACGCAGTATTTT.

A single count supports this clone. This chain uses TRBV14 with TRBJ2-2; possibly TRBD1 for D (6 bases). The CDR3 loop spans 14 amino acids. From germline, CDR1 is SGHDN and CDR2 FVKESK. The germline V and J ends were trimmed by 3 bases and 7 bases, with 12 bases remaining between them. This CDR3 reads CASSHRGASGELFF. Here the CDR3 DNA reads TGTGCCAGCAGCCACAGGGGCGCGAGCGGGGAGCTGTTTTTT.

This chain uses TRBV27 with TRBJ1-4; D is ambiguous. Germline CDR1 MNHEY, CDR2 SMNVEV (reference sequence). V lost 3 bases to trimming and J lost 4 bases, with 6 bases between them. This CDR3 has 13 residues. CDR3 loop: CASSLGVNEKLFF. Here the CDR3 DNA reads TGTGCCAGCAGTTTGGGAGTTAATGAAAAACTGTTTTTT.

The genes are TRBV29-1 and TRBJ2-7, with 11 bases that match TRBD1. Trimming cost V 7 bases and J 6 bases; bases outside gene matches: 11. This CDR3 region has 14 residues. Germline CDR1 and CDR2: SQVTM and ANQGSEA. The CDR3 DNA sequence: TGCAGCGCCGGGACAGGGGGTATTGTGGGCGAGCAGTACTTC. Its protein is CSAGTGGIVGEQYF.

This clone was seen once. This CDR3 reads CASSYPTGGLLEQYF. The DNA for the CDR3 is TGTGCCAGCAGTTACCCGACAGGGGGCCTCCTCGAGCAGTACTTC. V and J are TRBV6-5 and TRBJ2-7; 10 bases line up with TRBD1. CDR1 is MNHEY, CDR2 SVGAGI, per germline. Trimming removed 2 bases from V and 6 bases from J; junction bases left unmatched: 7. The CDR3 has 15 amino acids.

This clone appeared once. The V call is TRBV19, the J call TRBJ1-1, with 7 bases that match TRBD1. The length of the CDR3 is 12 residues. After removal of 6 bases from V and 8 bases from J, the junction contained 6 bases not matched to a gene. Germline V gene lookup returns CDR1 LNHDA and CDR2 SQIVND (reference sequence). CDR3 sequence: CASSLVGQEAFF. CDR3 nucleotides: TGTGCCAGTAGCCTAGTGGGACAGGAAGCTTTCTTT. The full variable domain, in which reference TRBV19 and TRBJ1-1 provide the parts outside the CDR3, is DGGITQSPKYLFRKEGQNVTLSCEQNLNHDAMYWYRQDPGQGLRLIYYSQIVNDFQKGDIAEGYSVSREKKESFPLTVTSAQKNPTAFYLCASSLVGQEAFFGQGTRLTVV.

The CDR3 coding sequence is TGTGCCACCAGTGACTCCCTAGCGGGGGGTCTTAATGAGCAGTTCTTC. Its translation is CATSDSLAGGLNEQFF. This sequence joins TRBV24-1 and TRBJ2-1, with 11 bases lining up with TRBD2. CDR3 size: 16 residues. V trimming: 4 bases; J trimming: 7 bases; junction bases outside the gene matches: 8. Germline V gene lookup returns CDR1 KGHDR and CDR2 SFDVKD.

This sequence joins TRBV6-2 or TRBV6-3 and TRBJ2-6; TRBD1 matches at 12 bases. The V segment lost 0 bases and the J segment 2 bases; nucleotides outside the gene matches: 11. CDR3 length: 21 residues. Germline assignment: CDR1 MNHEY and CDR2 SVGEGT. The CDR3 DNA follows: TGTGCCAGCAGTTACTCGCCGGGACAGGGGGCACCGGGGGCTGGGGCCAACGTCCTGACTTTC. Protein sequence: CASSYSPGQGAPGAGANVLTF.

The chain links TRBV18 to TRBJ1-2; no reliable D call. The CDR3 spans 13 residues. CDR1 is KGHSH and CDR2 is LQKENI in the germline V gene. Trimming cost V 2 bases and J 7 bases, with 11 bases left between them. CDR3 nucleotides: TGTGCCAGCTCACCAGAGTCGCGGGTTGGCTACACCTTC. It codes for CASSPESRVGYTF.

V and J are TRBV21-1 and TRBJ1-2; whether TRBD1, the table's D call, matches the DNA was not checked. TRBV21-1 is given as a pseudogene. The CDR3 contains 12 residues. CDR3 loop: CASSSRIYGYTF. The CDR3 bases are TGTGCCAGCAGCAGCAGAATCTATGGCTACACCTTC.

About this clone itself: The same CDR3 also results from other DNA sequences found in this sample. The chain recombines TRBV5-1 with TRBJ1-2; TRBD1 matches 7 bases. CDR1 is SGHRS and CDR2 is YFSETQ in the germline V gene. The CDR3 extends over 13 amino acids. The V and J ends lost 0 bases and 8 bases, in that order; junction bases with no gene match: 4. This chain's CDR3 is CASSLGQGGGYTF. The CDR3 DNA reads TGCGCCAGCAGCTTGGGACAGGGTGGCGGCTACACCTTC. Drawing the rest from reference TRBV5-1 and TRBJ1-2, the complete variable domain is KAGVTQTPRYLIKTRGQQVTLSCSPISGHRSVSWYQQTPGQGLQFLFEYFSETQRNKGNFPGRFSGRQFSNSRSEMNVSTLELGDSALYLCASSLGQGGGYTFGSGTRLTVV.

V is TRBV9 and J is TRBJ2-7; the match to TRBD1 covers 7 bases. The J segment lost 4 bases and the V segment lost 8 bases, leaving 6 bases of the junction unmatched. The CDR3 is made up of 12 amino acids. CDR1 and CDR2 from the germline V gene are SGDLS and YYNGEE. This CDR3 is CASSRTGYEQYF. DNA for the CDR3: TGTGCCAGTAGCCGGACAGGTTACGAGCAGTACTTC.

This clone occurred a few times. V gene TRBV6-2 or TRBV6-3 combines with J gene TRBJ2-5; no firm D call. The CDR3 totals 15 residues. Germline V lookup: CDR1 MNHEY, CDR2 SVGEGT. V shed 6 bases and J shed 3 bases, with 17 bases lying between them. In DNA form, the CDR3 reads TGTGCCAGCAGCCTGATAATACCCGACAAAGAGACCCAGTACTTC. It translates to CASSLIIPDKETQYF.

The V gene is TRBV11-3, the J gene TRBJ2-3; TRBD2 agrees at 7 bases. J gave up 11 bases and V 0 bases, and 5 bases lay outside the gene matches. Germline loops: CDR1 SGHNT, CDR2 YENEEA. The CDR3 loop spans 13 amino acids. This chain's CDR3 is CASSLDSGEGQYF. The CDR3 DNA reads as TGTGCCAGCAGCTTAGACAGCGGGGAGGGGCAGTATTTT.

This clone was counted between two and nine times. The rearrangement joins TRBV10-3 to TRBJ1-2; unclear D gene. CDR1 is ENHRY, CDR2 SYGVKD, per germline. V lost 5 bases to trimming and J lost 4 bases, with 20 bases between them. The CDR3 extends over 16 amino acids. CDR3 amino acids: CAISTRTVAGVYGYTF. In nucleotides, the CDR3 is TGTGCCATCAGTACCCGGACTGTCGCTGGAGTCTATGGCTACACCTTC.